The 32 T cell receptor beta chains in this list originate from one sample, sequenced in a study of T cells in localized non-small cell lung cancer. Profiling relied on immunoSEQ multiplex PCR, and the TCRdb table lists in-frame clones only, not all of them. The top ten hold less than 25% of the sample, which has approximately 12,000 clones, roughly 84% seen once. Sequencing used peripheral blood, obtained before any cancer treatment. The receptor set was obtained from a male donor older than 55 with stage I lung adenocarcinoma.

This clone was counted a single time. V usage is TRBV25-1 and J usage is TRBJ2-3; possibly TRBD1 or TRBD2 for D (7 bases each). CDR3 length equals 14 residues. From germline, CDR1 is MGHDK and CDR2 SYGVNS. The V end was cut by 5 bases, the J end by 3 bases, with 12 bases between. The CDR3 nucleotides read TGTGCCAGCAGTCCAGGGGGAGGGACAGATACGCAGTATTTT. This gives the protein CASSPGGGTDTQYF.

This clone was counted only a few times. Here the CDR3 DNA reads TGTGCCAGCAGCTCCGGGACTAGCGGGCGCGGGCATACGCAGTATTTT. Amino acid sequence: CASSSGTSGRGHTQYF. The chain is built from TRBV7-2 and TRBJ2-3; 12 positions agree with TRBD2. The trim removed 4 bases at V and 7 bases at J, leaving 9 bases unmatched. The CDR3 runs to 16 residues. Germline V gives CDR1 SGHTA, CDR2 FQGNSA.

The gene calls are TRBV6-5 and TRBJ2-3; unclear D gene. V lost 5 bases to trimming and J lost 0 bases, with 9 bases between them. The length of the CDR3 is 14 residues. CDR1 MNHEY and CDR2 SVGAGI come from the germline V gene. The CDR3 here is CASSPRLSTDTQYF. The CDR3 DNA is TGTGCCAGCAGTCCGCGCCTTAGCACAGATACGCAGTATTTT.

The chain is built from TRBV6-5 and TRBJ1-1; no definite D call. Trimming stripped 2 bases from V and 5 bases from J, with 12 bases between. The CDR3 has 14 amino acids. The V gene's germline CDR1 is MNHEY and CDR2 SVGAGI. The CDR3 DNA follows: TGTGCCAGCAGTTACGAGAGGGCACGGACTGAAGCTTTCTTT. Translating gives CASSYERARTEAFF.

V usage is TRBV5-1 and J usage is TRBJ2-3; 7 bases map to TRBD1. Unmatched junction bases numbered 5, after V lost 0 bases and J lost 1 base. In germline, CDR1 is SGHRS, CDR2 YFSETQ. The CDR3 has 16 residues. This CDR3 is CASSLETGLGTDTQYF. CDR3 DNA sequence: TGCGCCAGCAGCTTGGAGACAGGGCTGGGCACAGATACGCAGTATTTT.

This clone was observed a handful of times. The chain employs TRBV30 and TRBJ1-4; 7 bases are a match to TRBD1. Germline V CDR1 and CDR2: GTSNPN, SVGIG (reference sequence). The J segment lost 8 bases and the V segment lost 4 bases, leaving 7 bases of the junction unmatched. This CDR3 is built from 13 residues. In DNA form, the CDR3 reads TGTGCCTGGACCCGGGACAGAAGAGAAAAACTGTTTTTT. Residues: CAWTRDRREKLFF.

V gene TRBV19 combines with J gene TRBJ2-5, with D tentatively TRBD2 (6 bases). V was trimmed by 7 bases and J by 3 bases, leaving 15 bases between them. Germline V CDR1 and CDR2: LNHDA, SQIVND (reference sequence). The CDR3 has 14 residues. In DNA form, the CDR3 reads TGTGCCAGTAAGAGCGGGCAGGACAAAGAGACCCAGTACTTC. It encodes CASKSGQDKETQYF.

CDR3 nucleotides: TGTGCCATCAGTGAAGGCAGACGGCTTGAAAAACTGTTTTTT. It encodes CAISEGRRLEKLFF. The genes are TRBV10-3 and TRBJ1-4; no reliable D call. From germline, CDR1 is ENHRY and CDR2 SYGVKD. The CDR3 sequence is 14 residues long. The ends were cut back, 3 bases at V and 7 bases at J, with 12 bases in the middle.

The J gene is TRBJ2-1, the V gene TRBV18, with TRBD1 matching 11 bases. V dropped 5 bases and J dropped 7; count of bases not matched to a gene: 10. CDR1 and CDR2 from the germline V gene are KGHSH and LQKENI. There are 16 residues in the CDR3. This CDR3 reads CASSINRDRGGNEQFF. The CDR3, as DNA: TGTGCCAGCTCAATTAACCGGGACAGGGGGGGAAATGAGCAGTTCTTC. Complete variable domain (other parts from reference TRBV18 and TRBJ2-1): NAGVMQNPRHLVRRRGQEARLRCSPMKGHSHVYWYRQLPEEGLKFMVYLQKENIIDESGMPKERFSAEFPKEGPSILRIQQVVRGDSAAYFCASSINRDRGGNEQFFGPGTRLTVL.

The gene calls are TRBV7-2 and TRBJ2-1, with a possible D match to TRBD2 (6 bases). This CDR3 is 16 amino acids long. CDR1 SGHTA and CDR2 FQGNSA come from the germline V gene. Trimming pared 6 bases from V and 3 bases from J, leaving 18 bases between. Here the CDR3 DNA reads TGTGCCAGCAGACCTGCGACTAGTGGCCTCTACAATGAGCAGTTCTTC. Amino acids: CASRPATSGLYNEQFF.

The chain uses TRBV29-1 and TRBJ1-2, with a weak D call TRBD1 (5 bases). Germline V gene sequence: CDR1 SQVTM, CDR2 ANQGSEA. Trimming shortened V by 6 bases and J by 4 bases, and 15 bases separated the two germline ends. The CDR3 has 13 residues. The CDR3 loop is CSVAQMGVYGYTF. The CDR3 DNA reads as TGCAGCGTCGCGCAGATGGGGGTCTATGGCTACACCTTC.

This clone has only one observation. The chain carries TRBV19 and TRBJ1-4; possible D gene TRBD1, 5 bases. V lost 5 bases to trimming and J lost 2 bases, with 15 bases between them. CDR1 is LNHDA, CDR2 SQIVND, per germline (reference sequence). This CDR3 region has 16 residues. CDR3 in amino acids: CASSWGRRATNEKLFF. The DNA for the CDR3 is TGTGCCAGTAGTTGGGGACGCCGAGCGACTAATGAAAAACTGTTTTTT.

The V gene is TRBV18, the J gene TRBJ2-2; the D call may be TRBD1 or TRBD2 (5 bases each). Germline CDR1 KGHSH, CDR2 LQKENI. This CDR3 has 15 amino acids. With 3 bases removed from V and 2 bases from J, the gap between germline ends came to 10 bases. DNA for the CDR3: TGTGCCAGCTCACCCCGGGACGATAACACCGGGGAGCTGTTTTTT. Protein: CASSPRDDNTGELFF.

The rearrangement uses TRBV7-2 and TRBJ1-1; unclear D gene. V was cut by 1 base and J by 4 bases, with 13 bases left in between. The CDR3 runs to 15 residues. The V gene's germline CDR1 is SGHTA and CDR2 FQGNSA. Written as DNA, the CDR3 is TGTGCCAGCAGCTTAGGGATCGGGCAGCTCACTGAAGCTTTCTTT. This gives the protein CASSLGIGQLTEAFF.

The chain employs TRBV10-3 and TRBJ2-7; TRBD1 agrees at 10 bases. The germline CDR1 and CDR2 sequences are ENHRY and SYGVKD. The CDR3 runs to 14 residues. The V segment lost 6 bases and the J segment 6 bases; nucleotides outside the gene matches: 8. CDR3 sequence (DNA): TGTGCCATCAGAGGACAGGGGGGAATGGGCGAGCAGTACTTC. It codes for CAIRGQGGMGEQYF.

The sample holds one count of this clone. This chain joins TRBV28 and TRBJ1-4; D is possibly TRBD1 (6 bases). The CDR3 is 13 amino acids. CDR1 and CDR2 from the germline V gene are MDHEN and SYDVKM. V was cut by 6 bases and J by 8 bases, with 13 bases left in between. CDR3 in DNA: TGTGCCAGCAGGGGAACAGGGAACGAAAAACTGTTTTTT. This encodes CASRGTGNEKLFF.

In DNA form, the CDR3 reads TGTGCCAGCAGCTTGGCCGGTAGCAATCAGCCCCAGCATTTT. Translated: CASSLAGSNQPQHF. This chain connects TRBV5-6 to TRBJ1-5, with D unclear. This CDR3 has 14 residues. The V gene's germline CDR1 is SGHDT and CDR2 YYEEEE. Trimming cost V 0 bases and J 0 bases, with 4 bases left between them. The whole variable domain, remainder taken from reference TRBV5-6 and TRBJ1-5, is DAGVTQSPTHLIKTRGQQVTLRCSPKSGHDTVSWYQQALGQGPQFIFQYYEEEERQRGNFPDRFSGHQFPNYSSELNVNALLLGDSALYLCASSLAGSNQPQHFGDGTRLSIL.

This rearrangement joins TRBV28 to TRBJ1-5; D uncertain. Germline V CDR1 and CDR2: MDHEN, SYDVKM. The CDR3 has 14 amino acids. V was cut by 2 bases and J by 4 bases, with 9 bases left in between. DNA of the CDR3: TGTGCCAGCAGTTTAACTCAAGAGAATCAGCCCCAGCATTTT. Translating it yields CASSLTQENQPQHF.

The chain employs TRBV28 and TRBJ1-2, with D hard to call. Between the trimmed V and J ends, which lost 9 bases and 4 bases, there was a span of 15 bases. The CDR3 contains 13 residues. The germline CDR1 and CDR2 sequences are MDHEN and SYDVKM. DNA for the CDR3: TGTGCCAGTACCCTGGCTGGGCTCTATGGCTACACCTTC. Translated, it gives CASTLAGLYGYTF.

This chain uses TRBV5-1 with TRBJ1-4; TRBD1 agrees at 11 bases. Germline values: CDR1 SGHRS, CDR2 YFSETQ. The junction had 14 bases not matched to a gene; V was cut back by 2 bases and J by 8 bases. The CDR3 extends over 18 amino acids. The CDR3 coding sequence is TGCGCCAGCAGCTTCGATACCGGGACAGGGGGGTCGAAGGAAAAACTGTTTTTT. Encoded protein: CASSFDTGTGGSKEKLFF.

The sample holds one count of this clone. This sequence joins TRBV7-9 and TRBJ2-7; TRBD1 agrees at 9 bases. V gave up 7 bases and J gave up 4 bases; unmatched junction bases: 14. Germline CDR1 and CDR2: SEHNR and FQNEAQ (reference sequence). This CDR3 spans 16 amino acids. The CDR3 DNA sequence: TGTGCCAGCACCATTACGTCCGGGACAGGGCAATACGAGCAGTACTTC. Translated, it gives CASTITSGTGQYEQYF. Using reference TRBV7-9 and TRBJ2-7 for the parts outside the CDR3, the full variable domain is DTGVSQNPRHKITKRGQNVTFRCDPISEHNRLYWYRQTLGQGPEFLTYFQNEAQLEKSRLLSDRFSAERPKGSFSTLEIQRTEQGDSAMYLCASTITSGTGQYEQYFGPGTRLTVT.

This chain uses TRBV7-2 with TRBJ1-1; maybe TRBD1 (5 bases). The V end lost 3 bases, the J end lost 4 bases, and 12 bases lay between the germline ends. The germline V gene encodes CDR1 SGHTA and CDR2 FQGNSA. This CDR3 comprises 14 residues. Here the CDR3 reads CASSFRWGRTEAFF. The CDR3 DNA is TGTGCCAGCAGCTTCAGGTGGGGCCGCACTGAAGCTTTCTTT.

The rearrangement links TRBV27 to TRBJ1-1; the D is unclear. The CDR3 is 15 amino acids. CDR1 and CDR2 from the germline V gene are MNHEY and SMNVEV (reference sequence). V lost 4 bases and J 1 base, leaving 13 bases between the germline ends. CDR3 in amino acids: CASSSSGDWNTEAFF. CDR3 in DNA: TGTGCCAGCAGTTCCAGCGGAGATTGGAACACTGAAGCTTTCTTT.

The chain combines TRBV4-3 with TRBJ1-2; no firm D call. Germline V gene data show CDR1 as LGHNA and CDR2 as YSLEER. The germline V and J ends were trimmed by 0 bases and 1 base, with 12 bases remaining between them. The CDR3 has 16 residues. Written as DNA, the CDR3 is TGCGCCAGCAGCCAAGATACCCAAGCTCTTAACTATGGCTACACCTTC. It encodes CASSQDTQALNYGYTF.

The chain has TRBV19 and TRBJ2-5; no clear D gene. The CDR3 runs 15 residues. Germline CDR1 is LNHDA and CDR2 is SQIVND (reference sequence). V lost 5 bases and J lost 5, with 18 bases in between. CDR3: CASSAPGPLGETQYF. The CDR3 region has the DNA TGTGCCAGTAGTGCCCCCGGGCCCCTCGGGGAGACCCAGTACTTC.

The J gene is TRBJ1-2, the V gene TRBV4-2; weak D call: TRBD1 (5 bases). With 2 bases removed from V and 8 bases from J, the gap between germline ends came to 18 bases. Germline CDR1 reads LGHNA; CDR2 reads YNFKEQ. The CDR3 spans 15 residues. The CDR3 DNA reads as TGTGCCAGCAGCCAAATGGACAATTCTAGGGGAGGCTACACCTTC. This translates into CASSQMDNSRGGYTF.

The gene calls are TRBV4-2 and TRBJ2-5, with 7 positions matching TRBD2. The V gene's germline CDR1 is LGHNA and CDR2 YNFKEQ. The CDR3 spans 14 residues. J was trimmed by 3 bases and V by 0 bases; bases with no gene match: 1. The CDR3 sequence: CASSQDRGEETQYF. The CDR3 bases are TGTGCCAGCAGCCAAGATCGGGGGGAAGAGACCCAGTACTTC.

This clone was detected only a few times. The chain carries TRBV19 and TRBJ1-6; a possible D gene is TRBD1 (5 bases). Germline CDR1 reads LNHDA; CDR2 reads SQIVND (reference sequence). The CDR3 is 15 amino acids. Trimming shortened V by 5 bases and J by 3 bases, and 11 bases separated the two germline ends. The CDR3 bases are TGTGCCAGTAGTCGGCAGGGAGGCTATAATTCACCCCTCCACTTT. Translated, it gives CASSRQGGYNSPLHF.

The V call is TRBV19, the J call TRBJ1-5; TRBD1 matches 7 bases. The V segment lost 7 bases and the J segment 2 bases; nucleotides outside the gene matches: 8. This CDR3 is built from 15 residues. Germline V gene lookup returns CDR1 LNHDA and CDR2 SQIVND (reference sequence). This chain's CDR3 is CASTKNRGGNQPQHF. CDR3 coding DNA: TGTGCCAGTACCAAGAACAGGGGTGGCAATCAGCCCCAGCATTTT.

V usage is TRBV19 and J usage is TRBJ2-3, with 7 nucleotides matching TRBD1. The J segment lost 2 bases and the V segment lost 7 bases, leaving 9 bases of the junction unmatched. Germline CDR1 reads LNHDA; CDR2 reads SQIVND (reference sequence). The CDR3 is made up of 15 amino acids. This CDR3 is CASKNDRADTDTQYF. The CDR3 DNA sequence: TGTGCCAGTAAAAACGACAGGGCGGACACAGATACGCAGTATTTT. Based on the CDR3 plus reference TRBV19 and TRBJ2-3, the full variable domain is DGGITQSPKYLFRKEGQNVTLSCEQNLNHDAMYWYRQDPGQGLRLIYYSQIVNDFQKGDIAEGYSVSREKKESFPLTVTSAQKNPTAFYLCASKNDRADTDTQYFGPGTRLTVL.

This chain joins TRBV27 and TRBJ2-7; D gene ambiguous. The germline V and J ends were trimmed by 5 bases and 2 bases, with 10 bases remaining between them. Germline CDR1 and CDR2: MNHEY and SMNVEV (reference sequence). CDR3 length: 13 amino acids. CDR3 sequence (DNA): TGTGCCAGCAGTCCCACCCTCGCCTACGAGCAGTACTTC. Protein product: CASSPTLAYEQYF.

CDR3 in amino acids: CASSEAPGSTEAFF. CDR3 sequence (DNA): TGTGCCAGCAGTGAAGCGCCAGGATCCACTGAAGCTTTCTTT. The rearrangement uses TRBV6-1 and TRBJ1-1, with D unclear. From germline, CDR1 is MNHNS and CDR2 SASEGT. V lost 0 bases to trimming and J lost 4 bases, with 9 bases between them. The length of the CDR3 is 14 residues.